This T cell receptor (beta chain) stems from a study of blood T cell repertoires in COVID-19. CDR3 length: 15 amino acids. In germline, CDR1 is MGHRA, CDR2 YSYEKL. The V end lost 2 bases, the J end lost 6 bases, and 14 bases lay between the germline ends. TCRdb's table, derived via immunoSEQ multiplex PCR, lists solely in-frame clones and lacks some. This table holds roughly 500,000 clones, around nine tenths found once. This TCR came from a woman aged 55-69 years who had recovered from COVID-19. The chain uses TRBV4-1 and TRBJ2-4; TRBD1 is a possible D gene (6 bases). Sequencing input: PBMCs or T cells enriched from blood (not recorded which). CDR3 nucleotides: TGCGCCAGCAGCCAATACGAGGGGGTCGGAAACATTCAGTACTTC. Residues: CASSQYEGVGNIQYF.